This TCR beta chain was obtained from a study of blood T cell repertoires in COVID-19 (dated by TCRdb to 2020 to 2021). Background on the whole study: Samples covering the acute and convalescent phases of COVID-19 were provided by collaborators in the United States, Italy and Spain. Where available, HLA class I and class II types were taken from metadata supplied by the sample provider and were not determined by assay-based typing. Deeply sampled blood TCRbeta repertoires from subjects exposed to, actively infected with, or recovered from COVID-19 were included in the dataset. The material from the prospective study consisted of cDNA or gDNA derived from T cells, B-cell-depleted T cells, or PBMCs. A de-identified subject ID, COVID-19 status, age in years and sex were almost always included in the sample metadata. The repertoires were made available in a free public database intended to serve as a resource for research on the immune response to SARS-CoV-2. The samples were drawn from the first 160 participants of the ongoing ImmuneRACE study and from 1,254 subjects provided by 6 global collaborators.

The CDR3, from cysteine to phenylalanine, totals 16 residues. CDR3 DNA is the only sequence kept; it has 48 bases, read in frame from the first base. Cut back by 3 bases and 4 bases, the V and J ends lie 18 bases apart. Based on the germline V gene, the CDR1 and CDR2 sequences are MDHEN and SYDVKM. At one collaborating source in Seattle, patients were enrolled during active infection and were followed longitudinally through the course of disease. Collaborating institutions collected whole blood in K2EDTA tubes following their own protocols. For TCRbeta analysis, collaborators shipped samples as frozen whole blood, isolated PBMCs, or DNA extracted from either of those sample types. TCRbeta CDR3 regions were amplified from genomic DNA by means of the immunoSEQ Assay, a bias-controlled multiplex PCR. As for the authors' bioinformatics: Within the assay, amplification of reference gene primers was used to estimate how many nucleated cells each sample contained. To quantify the absolute abundance of each unique TCRbeta CDR3 rearrangement, sequence reads were collapsed and filtered. For each sample, productive Simpson clonality was calculated by taking the square root of Simpson's diversity index across productive rearrangements. Drawn from immuneACCESS, this table holds only the in-frame rearrangements with V and J called that TCRdb kept. Clones are partly lost; checked studies trace under half to an unresolved V gene and leave the rest unexplained. V and J calls and clone size are given by that table; D and trimming were obtained from the DNA. The sample includes 200,000 to 250,000 clones, with over 80% observed a single time. The top ten constitute roughly 1.3% of the sample.

General conclusions and limits of the study: How much clinical and demographic metadata was included differed by source and by participant, and the metadata was provided uncurated.

Remarks on this clone: Its antigen is currently not known. Within one base of it there is no much larger clone, and no base qualities were kept.

The TCR originated in a woman between 25 and 40 years old with COVID-19, enrolled during active disease. The specimen was peripheral blood. This receptor chain uses TRBV28 and TRBJ1-2; the D gene is possibly TRBD1, with 6 bases matching. CDR3 sequence: CASSFPTQGTSYGYTF. The sequenced DNA is TGTGCCAGCAGTTTCCCAACGCAGGGGACGTCCTATGGCTACACCTTC.